The clone carrying this T cell receptor beta chain was seen a handful of times. The treatment was: randomized to nivolumab then ipilimumab (arm A) or the reverse (arm B). Live CD3+CD8+ CD19− CD56− cells were sorted from PBMCs. Clones were read by immunoSEQ multiplex PCR, and TCRdb kept only the in-frame ones, dropping some. The sample includes 8,000 to 8,500 clones, 45% to 70% of them seen just once. This sample is drawn from a study of sequential checkpoint blockade in melanoma. About the research overall: Arm A got nivolumab then ipilimumab; arm B the reverse, 1:1.

The V and J ends lost 5 bases and 2 bases respectively, with 7 bases between them. The CDR3 is 12 residues long. Looked up from germline, CDR1 is SEHNR and CDR2 is FQNEAQ (reference sequence). The input for sequencing was CD8+ T cells sorted from blood (inferred from file names), taken from a patient given nivolumab and ipilimumab in sequence. This sequence originates from a human donor with melanoma. The genes are TRBV7-9 and TRBJ2-7, with D unclear. The CDR3 protein is CASSQGAYEQYF. CDR3 in DNA: TGTGCCAGCAGCCAAGGAGCCTACGAGCAGTACTTC.